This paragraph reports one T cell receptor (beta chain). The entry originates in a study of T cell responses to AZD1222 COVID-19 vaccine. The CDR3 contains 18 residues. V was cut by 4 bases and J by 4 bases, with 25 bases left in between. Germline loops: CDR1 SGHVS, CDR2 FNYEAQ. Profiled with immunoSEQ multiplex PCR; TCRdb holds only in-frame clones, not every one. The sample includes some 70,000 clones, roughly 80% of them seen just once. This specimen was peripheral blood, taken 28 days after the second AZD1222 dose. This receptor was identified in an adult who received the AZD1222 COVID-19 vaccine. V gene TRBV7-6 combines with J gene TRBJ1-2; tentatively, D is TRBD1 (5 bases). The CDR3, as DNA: TGTGCCAGCAGCTCCCTTTCGGGGCCTTCGTATAGGGTCTATGGCTACACCTTC. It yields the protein CASSSLSGPSYRVYGYTF.